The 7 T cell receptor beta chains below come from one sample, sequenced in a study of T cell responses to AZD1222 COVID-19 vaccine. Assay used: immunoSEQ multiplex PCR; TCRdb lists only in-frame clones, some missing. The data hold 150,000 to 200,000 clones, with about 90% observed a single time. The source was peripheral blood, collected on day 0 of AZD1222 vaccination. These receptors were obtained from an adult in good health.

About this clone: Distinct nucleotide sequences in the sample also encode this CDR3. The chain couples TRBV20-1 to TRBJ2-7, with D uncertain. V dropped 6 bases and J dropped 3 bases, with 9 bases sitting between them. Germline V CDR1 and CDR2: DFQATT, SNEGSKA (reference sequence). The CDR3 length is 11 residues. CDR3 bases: TGCAGTGCGGGAACCTTCTACGAGCAGTACTTC. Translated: CSAGTFYEQYF.

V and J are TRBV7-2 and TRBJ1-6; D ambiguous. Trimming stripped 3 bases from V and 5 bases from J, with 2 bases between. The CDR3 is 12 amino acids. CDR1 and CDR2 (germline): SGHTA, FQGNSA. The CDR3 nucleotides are TGTGCCAGCAGCTTTGATAATTCACCCCTCCACTTT. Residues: CASSFDNSPLHF.

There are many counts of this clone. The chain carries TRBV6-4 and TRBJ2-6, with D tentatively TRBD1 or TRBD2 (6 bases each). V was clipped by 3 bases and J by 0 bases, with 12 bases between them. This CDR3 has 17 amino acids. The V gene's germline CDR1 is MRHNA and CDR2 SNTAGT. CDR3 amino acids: CASSEEGESSGANVLTF. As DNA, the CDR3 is TGTGCCAGCAGTGAGGAGGGGGAGAGCTCTGGGGCCAACGTCCTGACTTTC.

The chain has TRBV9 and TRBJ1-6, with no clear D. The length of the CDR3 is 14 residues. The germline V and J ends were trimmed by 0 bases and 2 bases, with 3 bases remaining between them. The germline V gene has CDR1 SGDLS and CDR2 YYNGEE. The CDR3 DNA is TGTGCCAGCAGCGTAGCTACCTATAATTCACCCCTCCACTTT. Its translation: CASSVATYNSPLHF.

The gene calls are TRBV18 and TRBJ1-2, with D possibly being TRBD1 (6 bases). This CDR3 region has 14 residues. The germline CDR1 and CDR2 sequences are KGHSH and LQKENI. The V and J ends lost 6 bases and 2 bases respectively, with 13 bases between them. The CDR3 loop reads CASSPQGSNYGYTF. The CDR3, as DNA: TGTGCCAGCTCCCCCCAGGGGTCGAACTATGGCTACACCTTC.

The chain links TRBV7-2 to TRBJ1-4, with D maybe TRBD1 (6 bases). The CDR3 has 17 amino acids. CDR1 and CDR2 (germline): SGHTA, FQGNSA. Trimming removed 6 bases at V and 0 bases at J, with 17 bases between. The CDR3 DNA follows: TGTGCCAGCAGTCCCCGAGGGGGGCCTGCAACTAATGAAAAACTGTTTTTT. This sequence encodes CASSPRGGPATNEKLFF.

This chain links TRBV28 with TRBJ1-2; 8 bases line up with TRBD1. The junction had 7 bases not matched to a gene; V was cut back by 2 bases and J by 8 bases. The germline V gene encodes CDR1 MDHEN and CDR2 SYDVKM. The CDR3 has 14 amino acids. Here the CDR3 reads CASSLQGALGGYTF. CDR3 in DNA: TGTGCCAGCAGTTTACAGGGGGCGCTTGGGGGCTACACCTTC.